This T cell receptor (beta chain) was profiled in a study of control samples from healthy donors and cancer patients. Here immunoSEQ multiplex PCR was the method, and the copy in TCRdb shows in-frame clones only, minus some. Of 90,000 or so clones in the sample, around 89% were seen once. This clone was observed a handful of times. CDR1 MGHRA and CDR2 YSYEKL come from the germline V gene. V dropped 4 bases and J dropped 2; count of bases not matched to a gene: 4. CDR3 length: 14 residues. Sequencing was done on a sample of blood. This chain joins TRBV4-1 and TRBJ1-1, with 7 positions matching TRBD1. The clonotype originates from a woman aged 70-85 years in good health. The CDR3 DNA sequence: TGCGCCAGCAGCCTTGGGACAGCAAACACTGAAGCTTTCTTT. Its protein is CASSLGTANTEAFF.